Given below is one T cell receptor (beta chain) in context. The antigen it recognizes is unknown. No clone much larger than this one lies a single base away; base qualities are absent. The sample is drawn from a study of control samples from healthy donors and cancer patients (dated by TCRdb to the early 2020s). The germline V gene (reference sequence) provides CDR1 MNHEY and CDR2 SMNVEV. V loses 6 bases of germline sequence and J loses 10 bases, and the interval between the two ends is 18 bases. Measured from the cysteine to the phenylalanine, the CDR3 is 13 residues long. The read is trimmed to its CDR3 DNA, 39 bases read in frame from base 1. To prepare the library, the immunoSEQ multiplex PCR assay was applied. The immuneACCESS repertoire file appears here via TCRdb, limited to in-frame rearrangements. These files lack a portion of the clones; in checked studies, under half of the deficit traces to unresolved V genes, and the cause of the others is not known. The sample table lists 150,000 to 200,000 clones, about 92% of them with a count of one. The top ten clonotypes cover around 1.5% of the sample.

The sample was blood. This TCR derives from a man in his thirties or forties in good health. The sequence joins TRBV27 to TRBJ1-1, and TRBD1 may be the D gene, going by 6 matching bases. The nucleotides read TGTGCCAGCAGGGGGGACACAATCGATCTAGCTTTCTTT. Protein translation: CASRGDTIDLAFF.